This entry features one T cell receptor beta chain sequence. Its antigen is currently not known. One base away there is no much larger clone; base qualities are not given. The data belong to a study of blood T cell repertoires in COVID-19 (dated by TCRdb to 2020 to 2022). With respect to the entire study: The collaborator samples originated in the United States, Italy and Spain and spanned the acute and convalescent phases of COVID-19. Where HLA class I and class II types were available, the types were taken from metadata supplied by the sample provider, not from assay-based typing. A freely available public database, intended as a resource for researchers studying the immune response to SARS-CoV-2, is where the repertoires were released. The material from the prospective study consisted of cDNA or gDNA derived from T cells, B-cell-depleted T cells, or PBMCs. Nearly every sample came with metadata listing a de-identified subject ID, COVID-19 status, age in years and sex. The dataset comprised deeply sampled blood TCRbeta repertoires from subjects exposed to, actively infected with, or recovered from COVID-19. Samples were obtained from the ongoing ImmuneRACE study (first 160 participants) and from approximately 1,200 subjects provided by 6 global collaborators. What the research found in general, with its limitations: Clinical and demographic metadata were provided uncurated, with the amount varying by source and participant.

CDR1 and CDR2 were assigned from the germline V gene as SGHTS and YDEGEE. The junction shows trimming of 6 bases on V and 5 bases on J, plus 12 bases between the germline ends. The CDR3 goes from the cysteine to the phenylalanine over 13 residues. Only CDR3 DNA is held: 39 bases, read in frame from base 1. TCRbeta CDR3 regions were amplified from genomic DNA using the immunoSEQ Assay, a bias-controlled multiplex PCR. Turning to the authors' computational methods: Nucleated cell counts per sample were estimated from amplification of reference gene primers within the assay. To quantify the absolute abundance of each unique TCRbeta CDR3 rearrangement, sequence reads were collapsed and filtered. Productive Simpson clonality was computed per sample as the square root of Simpson's diversity index over productive rearrangements. In TCRdb, the immuneACCESS table is reduced to in-frame sequences with V and J assigned. These tables do not hold every clone; where another copy was compared, an unresolved V gene accounts for under half, and the others remain unexplained. V and J calls and clone size are copied from that table; D and trimming were computed from the DNA. The sample table contains more than 200,000 clones; only one count was recorded for approximately 90% of them. Roughly 10% of the sample lies in the top ten.

Enrolling through a virtual design, the prospective study's participants ranged in age from roughly 18 to 95 years and lived across approximately 25 United States geographic areas. To assign participants to cohorts, the prospective study relied on clinical history that participants themselves reported in a screening survey and a study questionnaire. Recovered participants in ImmuneRACE Cohort 3 were defined by two consecutive negative NP/OP PCR tests, clearance by a healthcare professional, or resolution of symptoms. Mobile phlebotomists in the prospective study collected whole blood, serum and a nasopharyngeal or oropharyngeal swab from every participant. Additional blood draws and questionnaires over a 2-month period could optionally be provided by prospective study participants. Before DNA extraction, blood samples from the prospective study were shipped at room temperature or frozen.

This receptor chain uses TRBV5-8 and TRBJ1-5; the D segment cannot be called with confidence. The sequencing input was PBMCs or T cells enriched from blood (not recorded which). This clonotype was obtained from a man under 40 who had recovered from COVID-19. The CDR3 here reads CASTQDPYQPQHF. The nucleotide sequence reads as follows: TGTGCCAGCACCCAGGATCCGTATCAGCCCCAGCATTTT.